Listed here are 30 T cell receptor beta chains from one sample, sequenced in a study of regulatory T cells in long-lasting Graves disease. Building the TCR beta libraries relied on iRepertoire HTBI primers, and CDR3 regions underwent Arm-PCR. Each CDR3 protein gets one entry after TCRdb re-called the multiplex PCR reads with MiXCR. The data show some 250,000 distinct CDR3 sequences, more than 15% seen once. Time point here: newly diagnosed GD, antithyroid drugs for less than 3 months. PBMC-extracted RNA yielded the TCR library. These same data were also listed under a study on T cells in Graves' hyperthyroidism and ophthalmopathy.

The material was peripheral blood mononuclear cells (PBMCs), obtained at new diagnosis, from a patient treated with antithyroid drugs. These receptors were taken from a woman in her 30s with Graves disease.

This chain links TRBV12-3 or TRBV12-4 with TRBJ2-6, with TRBD2 matching over 12 bases. The V gene end was trimmed by 5 bases and the J gene end by 4 bases; junction bases not matched to a gene: 12. The CDR3 sequence is 19 residues long. The CDR3 DNA is TGTGCCAGCAGTCCGACTAGCGGGGGCCTCCCCGCGGGGGCCAACGTCCTGACTTTC. It yields the protein CASSPTSGGLPAGANVLTF.

This clonotype was recorded many times. This rearrangement joins TRBV12-3 or TRBV12-4 to TRBJ1-3; perhaps TRBD1 as D (6 bases). The CDR3 has 16 residues. V was shortened by 5 bases and J by 0 bases, with 14 bases between the two germline ends. DNA for the CDR3: TGTGCCAGCAGTAACCTAAGGACAGCCTCTGGAAACACCATATATTTT. As protein: CASSNLRTASGNTIYF.

The table lists this clonotype with many counts. This chain links TRBV7-2 with TRBJ2-7; 9 bases match TRBD2. V was clipped by 5 bases and J by 9 bases; unmatched bases: 17. The CDR3 has 16 residues. Germline lookup yields CDR1 SGHTA and CDR2 FQGNSA. The CDR3 loop reads CASSVLGRGGLTGQYF. DNA of the CDR3: TGTGCCAGCAGCGTACTGGGGCGGGGGGGCCTCACCGGGCAGTACTTC.

This clonotype was observed a few times. The V call is TRBV19, the J call TRBJ2-6, with 7 bases identical to TRBD1. The V segment lost 8 bases and the J segment 0 bases; nucleotides outside the gene matches: 16. This CDR3 is built from 19 residues. Germline V gives CDR1 LNHDA, CDR2 SQIVND (reference sequence). CDR3: CASALRGRTGDSGANVLTF. The CDR3 coding sequence is TGTGCCAGTGCCCTAAGGGGCAGGACAGGAGACTCTGGGGCCAACGTCCTGACTTTC. The variable domain in full, with the rest retrieved from reference TRBV19 and TRBJ2-6, is DGGITQSPKYLFRKEGQNVTLSCEQNLNHDAMYWYRQDPGQGLRLIYYSQIVNDFQKGDIAEGYSVSREKKESFPLTVTSAQKNPTAFYLCASALRGRTGDSGANVLTFGAGSRLTVL.

This clonotype was picked up many times. The chain uses TRBV10-3 and TRBJ2-5; unclear D gene. CDR1 is ENHRY and CDR2 is SYGVKD in the germline V gene. V lost 4 bases, J lost 3 bases, and 9 bases lay in between. CDR3 length: 13 amino acids. The CDR3 bases are TGTGCCATCAGTGGGTCAAGTAAAGAGACCCAGTACTTC. Protein sequence: CAISGSSKETQYF.

CDR3 loop: CASSTSGGVILDTQYF. In DNA, the CDR3 is TGTGCCAGCAGCACTAGCGGGGGGGTGATATTAGATACGCAGTATTTT. J is TRBJ2-3 and V is TRBV2, with 13 bases that match TRBD2. The V gene's germline CDR1 is SNHLY and CDR2 FYNNEI. With V trimmed by 6 bases and J by 5 bases, 8 bases remained unmatched. CDR3 length: 16 residues. Using reference TRBV2 and TRBJ2-3 for the parts outside the CDR3, the full variable domain is EPEVTQTPSHQVTQMGQEVILRCVPISNHLYFYWYRQILGQKVEFLVSFYNNEISEKSEIFDDQFSVERPDGSNFTLKIRSTKLEDSAMYFCASSTSGGVILDTQYFGPGTRLTVL.

This clonotype has at least ten counts. This chain joins TRBV20-1 and TRBJ2-7; 11 bases agree with TRBD2. The length of the CDR3 is 15 residues. Germline loops: CDR1 DFQATT, CDR2 SNEGSKA (reference sequence). J lost 6 bases, V lost 5 bases, and 12 bases had no gene match. CDR3 sequence: CSAGTSGTTTAEQYF. The DNA of the CDR3 is TGCAGTGCTGGGACTAGCGGAACTACTACGGCCGAGCAGTACTTC.

This clonotype has a count of ten or more. The V call is TRBV20-1, the J call TRBJ2-1, with 11 nucleotides matching TRBD2. The CDR3 extends over 15 amino acids. J was trimmed by 4 bases and V by 1 base; bases with no gene match: 3. The germline V gene encodes CDR1 DFQATT and CDR2 SNEGSKA (reference sequence). DNA for the CDR3: TGCAGTGCTAGAGCCCCTAGCGGGGGGTACAATGAGCAGTTCTTC. Amino acids: CSARAPSGGYNEQFF.

This clonotype showed up just a few times. The chain uses TRBV25-1 and TRBJ2-1, with TRBD2 as a possible D gene (7 bases). Germline CDR1 is MGHDK and CDR2 is SYGVNS. Trimming stripped 2 bases from V and 4 bases from J, with 12 bases between. The CDR3 covers 15 residues. The CDR3 region has the DNA TGTGCCAGCAGTGAAGCGGGGGCCCCTTACAATGAGCAGTTCTTC. Translating it yields CASSEAGAPYNEQFF.

This clonotype has a handful of counts. Germline is not matched at one junction end, which may reflect a read error. The V call is TRBV5-1, the J call TRBJ2-1; 9 nucleotides agree with TRBD2. CDR1 is SGHRS, CDR2 YFSETQ, per germline. CDR3 length: 15 residues. CDR3 in amino acids: CASRRDGTSNSELFF. The CDR3 DNA reads TGCGCCAGCAGACGAGACGGGACTAGCAACAGTGAGCTGTTCTTC.

This clonotype was picked up many times. The rearrangement uses TRBV6-1 and TRBJ1-5; D is unresolved. Germline V gene data show CDR1 as MNHNS and CDR2 as SASEGT. This CDR3 region has 12 residues. V shed 4 bases and J shed 9 bases, with 10 bases lying between them. The CDR3 DNA reads TGTGCCAGCAGTGCCCCCGAGTGGCCCCAGCATTTT. Translating gives CASSAPEWPQHF.

This clonotype has at least ten counts. The chain employs TRBV6-5 and TRBJ2-1; perhaps TRBD2 as D (5 bases). The CDR3 spans 17 residues. Germline V gives CDR1 MNHEY, CDR2 SVGAGI. The V and J ends lost 2 bases and 4 bases respectively, with 18 bases between them. In DNA form, the CDR3 reads TGTGCCAGCAGTTACCTCTCCCGACTACTAACATACAATGAGCAGTTCTTC. Translating it yields CASSYLSRLLTYNEQFF.

This clonotype was counted at least ten times. The rearrangement links TRBV6-1 to TRBJ1-2, with D uncertain. Trimming shortened V by 6 bases and J by 5 bases, and 25 bases separated the two germline ends. Germline CDR1 MNHNS, CDR2 SASEGT. The CDR3 loop spans 17 amino acids. The CDR3 region has the DNA TGTGCCAGCAGGACCCCGACGACTGGATTGGGTCGATATGGCTACACCTTC. Its protein is CASRTPTTGLGRYGYTF.

Ten or more counts support this clonotype. The genes are TRBV7-2 and TRBJ1-1; 9 nucleotides align to TRBD1. Germline loops: CDR1 SGHTA, CDR2 FQGNSA. J gave up 6 bases and V 4 bases, and 0 bases lay outside the gene matches. The CDR3 extends over 12 amino acids. The CDR3 sequence is CASSWDRAEAFF. The DNA of the CDR3 is TGTGCCAGCAGCTGGGACAGGGCTGAAGCTTTCTTT. Filled out from reference TRBV7-2 and TRBJ1-1, the complete variable domain reads GAGVSQSPSNKVTEKGKDVELRCDPISGHTALYWYRQSLGQGLEFLIYFQGNSAPDKSGLPSDRFSAERTGGSVSTLTIQRTQQEDSAVYLCASSWDRAEAFFGQGTRLTVV.

This clonotype was seen at least ten times. The rearrangement links TRBV6-1 to TRBJ2-3; weak D call: TRBD2 (5 bases). Germline lookup yields CDR1 MNHNS and CDR2 SASEGT. The CDR3 runs to 13 residues. The DNA of the CDR3 is TGTGCTGAAGGGAGCTTTAGCACAGATACGCAGTATTTT. Residues: CAEGSFSTDTQYF.

V and J are TRBV5-1 and TRBJ2-7, with D tentatively TRBD1 or TRBD2 (5 bases each). V lost 4 bases to trimming and J lost 7 bases, with 18 bases between them. Germline CDR1 SGHRS, CDR2 YFSETQ. The CDR3 totals 14 residues. The CDR3 sequence: CASSARGVTGEQYF. DNA of the CDR3: TGCGCCAGCAGCGCTAGAGGGGTTACCGGGGAGCAGTACTTC.

The table lists this clonotype with many counts. This chain joins TRBV20-1 and TRBJ2-1; D not certain. In germline, CDR1 is DFQATT, CDR2 SNEGSKA (reference sequence). With 2 bases removed from V and 12 bases from J, the gap between germline ends came to 11 bases. The CDR3 length is 11 residues. In DNA form, the CDR3 reads TGCAGTGCTAGAAGGGTATATGGGCAGTTCTTC. Translating gives CSARRVYGQFF.

Many counts were recorded for this clonotype. This CDR3 reads CSVESGTGEMLGTEAFF. CDR3 sequence (DNA): TGCAGCGTTGAATCCGGGACAGGGGAAATGTTAGGCACTGAAGCTTTCTTT. The chain recombines TRBV29-1 with TRBJ1-1, with TRBD1 matching over 10 bases. With 2 bases clipped from V and 4 bases from J, the junction kept 13 bases outside the gene matches. Germline lookup yields CDR1 SQVTM and CDR2 ANQGSEA. The CDR3 sequence is 17 residues long. The entire variable domain, with the rest obtained from reference TRBV29-1 and TRBJ1-1, is as follows: SAVISQKPSRDICQRGTSLTIQCQVDSQVTMMFWYRQQPGQSLTLIATANQGSEATYESGFVIDKFPISRPNLTFSTLTVSNMSPEDSSIYLCSVESGTGEMLGTEAFFGQGTRLTVV.

This clonotype was recorded at least ten times. In DNA, the CDR3 is TGTGCCAGCAGCCGTGGGGACAGGGGGCTGGGGGGCAATCAGCCCCAGCATTTT. It translates to CASSRGDRGLGGNQPQHF. This chain links TRBV11-2 with TRBJ1-5, with 12 bases identical to TRBD1. V shed 5 bases and J 2 bases; nucleotides not matched to a gene: 10. The germline CDR1 and CDR2 sequences are SGHAT and FQNNGV. The length of the CDR3 is 18 residues.

This clonotype is medium-sized within its sample. V is TRBV7-2 and J is TRBJ1-5; 7 bases line up with TRBD1. This CDR3 has 14 amino acids. Losses at the gene ends were 5 bases for V and 7 bases for J; bases not matched to a gene: 8. From germline, CDR1 is SGHTA and CDR2 FQGNSA. The chain's CDR3 is CASSPGGGRQPQHF. CDR3 nucleotide sequence: TGTGCCAGCAGCCCAGGAGGGGGCCGGCAGCCCCAGCATTTT. The full variable domain, in which reference TRBV7-2 and TRBJ1-5 provide the parts outside the CDR3, is GAGVSQSPSNKVTEKGKDVELRCDPISGHTALYWYRQSLGQGLEFLIYFQGNSAPDKSGLPSDRFSAERTGGSVSTLTIQRTQQEDSAVYLCASSPGGGRQPQHFGDGTRLSIL.

This clonotype occurred many times. This chain joins TRBV20-1 and TRBJ1-2; possible D gene TRBD1, 5 bases. The germline V gene has CDR1 DFQATT and CDR2 SNEGSKA (reference sequence). Trimming removed 4 bases from V and 7 bases from J, with 10 bases in between. This CDR3 contains 11 residues. This CDR3 is CSAKAQGGYTF. Here the CDR3 DNA reads TGCAGTGCTAAAGCCCAGGGTGGCTACACCTTC.

This clonotype was counted between two and nine times. A much larger clone lies one base from this, so it may be a read error. This sequence joins TRBV4-1 and TRBJ2-1; 7 nucleotides align to TRBD2. The germline gives CDR1 MGHRA, CDR2 YSYEKL. Germline trimming cut 0 bases from V and 8 bases from J; bases unmatched to any gene: 19. The CDR3 sequence is 19 residues long. The CDR3 DNA sequence: TGCGCCAGCAGCCAAGATTGGGAGGGTTACCATCCCCTTGTCGATGAGCAGTTCTTC. The encoded protein is CASSQDWEGYHPLVDEQFF.

This clonotype has only a few counts. Germline is not matched at one junction end, which may reflect a read error. The chain is built from TRBV6-1 and TRBJ2-4, with 9 bases matching TRBD1. The CDR3 length is 13 residues. Per germline, CDR1 MNHNS and CDR2 SASEGT. CDR3 in DNA: TGTGCCAGCAGTCCTTCACAGGGGGCGGTGGGAGACTTC. It yields the protein CASSPSQGAVGDF.

This clonotype showed up many times. The CDR3 DNA is TGCGCCAGCAGCACCGCTACGAACACTGAAGCTTTCTTT. This sequence encodes CASSTATNTEAFF. The rearrangement uses TRBV5-1 and TRBJ1-1, with unresolved D. The V and J ends lost 4 bases and 1 base respectively, with 8 bases between them. The CDR3 loop spans 13 amino acids. Per the germline V gene, CDR1 is SGHRS and CDR2 is YFSETQ.

This clonotype showed up many times. CDR3 sequence reads: CASSLRVTREDTQYF. The CDR3 coding sequence is TGTGCCAGCAGCTTAAGAGTGACTAGGGAAGATACGCAGTATTTT. This rearrangement joins TRBV11-2 to TRBJ2-3; a weak D match, TRBD2 (6 bases). Trimming took off 2 bases at V and 5 bases at J, with 14 bases between the two ends. This CDR3 is built from 15 residues. Germline CDR1 SGHAT, CDR2 FQNNGV.

The chain recombines TRBV19 with TRBJ2-7; D is perhaps TRBD2 (6 bases). Germline CDR1 is LNHDA and CDR2 is SQIVND (reference sequence). V was trimmed by 3 bases and J by 5 bases, leaving 20 bases between them. CDR3 size: 16 residues. The CDR3 reads CASSIRERTLSDEQYF. DNA of the CDR3: TGTGCCAGTAGTATTCGGGAGCGGACCTTGAGCGACGAGCAGTACTTC.

This clonotype was observed many times. At one boundary the junction diverges from the germline segment, which might be a read error. The genes are TRBV20-1 and TRBJ2-7; D gene uncertain. Germline CDR1 and CDR2: DFQATT and SNEGSKA (reference sequence). The CDR3 runs to 13 residues. As DNA, the CDR3 is TGCAGTGCTAGGTGGGCCGGTTCCTTCGAGCAGTACTTC. It specifies CSARWAGSFEQYF.

This clonotype showed up just a few times. This chain connects TRBV5-6 to TRBJ2-2, with D possibly matching TRBD2 (5 bases). Trimming left V 3 bases short and J 6 bases short, with 12 bases between. The CDR3 runs 14 residues. Germline assignment: CDR1 SGHDT and CDR2 YYEEEE. The CDR3 nucleotides are TGTGCCAGCAGCTCCGTCGGGGTTCCCGGGGAGCTGTTTTTT. Translated, it gives CASSSVGVPGELFF.

This clonotype was picked up many times. The rearrangement links TRBV5-6 to TRBJ2-1; D assignment may be TRBD1 or TRBD2 (6 bases each). CDR1 SGHDT and CDR2 YYEEEE come from the germline V gene. Trimming pared 2 bases from V and 8 bases from J, leaving 20 bases between. This CDR3 region has 16 residues. The DNA of the CDR3 is TGTGCCAGCAGCTTTGGTATGACAGGAGGGCTCGATGAGCAGTTCTTC. It translates to CASSFGMTGGLDEQFF.

This clonotype was seen repeatedly, ten times or more. The chain joins TRBV10-2 to TRBJ1-1; 9 bases fit TRBD1. After removal of 6 bases from V and 5 bases from J, the junction contained 10 bases not matched to a gene. The germline V gene has CDR1 WSHSY and CDR2 SAAADI. This CDR3 contains 15 residues. The CDR3 DNA reads as TGCGCCAGCAGCTTCCCGGGACAGGGCCGGACTGAAGCTTTCTTT. This gives the protein CASSFPGQGRTEAFF.